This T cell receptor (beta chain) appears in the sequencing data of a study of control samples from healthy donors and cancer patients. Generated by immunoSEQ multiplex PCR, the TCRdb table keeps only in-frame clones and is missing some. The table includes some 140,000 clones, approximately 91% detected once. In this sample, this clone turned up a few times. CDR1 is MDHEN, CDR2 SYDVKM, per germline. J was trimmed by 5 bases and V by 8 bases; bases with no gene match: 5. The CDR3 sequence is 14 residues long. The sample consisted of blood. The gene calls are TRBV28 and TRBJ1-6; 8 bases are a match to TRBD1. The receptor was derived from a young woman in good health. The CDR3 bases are TGTGCCAGCGGGCTACAGGGGGATAATTCACCCCTCCACTTT. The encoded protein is CASGLQGDNSPLHF.